These T cell receptor beta chains were read from a single sample in a study of Ad26.COV2.S vaccination and SARS-CoV-2 variants. TCRdb's table, derived via immunoSEQ multiplex PCR, lists solely in-frame clones and lacks some. The sample shows 200,000 to 250,000 clones, more than 75% of them seen only once. Sample: peripheral blood, taken in a trial of Ad26.COV2.S vaccine versus placebo. All receptors derive from a person aged 18-60 years who received the Ad26.COV2.S COVID-19 vaccine or a placebo. Both conserved end residues are part of each CDR3. Fields, in order: D gene, clone size, J gene, V gene, CDR3 protein, CDR3 DNA. The D gene is left open where the match is weak. Size is omitted from some rows. Given values are once, few, many or a class for expanded clones.

D gene: .
clone size: .
J gene: TRBJ2-3
V gene: TRBV5-1
CDR3 protein: CASSLDGTSTDTQYF
CDR3 DNA: TGCGCCAGCAGCTTGGACGGAACTAGCACAGATACGCAGTATTTT

D gene: .
clone size: .
J gene: TRBJ2-3
V gene: TRBV23-1
CDR3 protein: CASSHPRNCTDTQYF
CDR3 DNA: TGCGCCAGCAGTCACCCGCGGAACTGCACAGATACGCAGTATTTT

D gene: TRBD2
clone size: .
J gene: TRBJ2-2
V gene: TRBV20-1
CDR3 protein: CSASRTSGELFF
CDR3 DNA: TGCAGTGCTAGTCGGACTAGCGGGGAGCTGTTTTTT

D gene: TRBD2
clone size: .
J gene: TRBJ2-1
V gene: TRBV7-9
CDR3 protein: CASSFGGALNEQFF
CDR3 DNA: TGTGCCAGCAGCTTCGGGGGGGCTCTCAATGAGCAGTTCTTC

D gene: .
clone size: once
J gene: TRBJ1-1
V gene: TRBV5-4
CDR3 protein: CASSYTQSMNTEAFF
CDR3 DNA: TGTGCCAGCAGCTACACCCAGTCTATGAACACTGAAGCTTTCTTT

D gene: .
clone size: .
J gene: TRBJ1-4
V gene: TRBV20-1
CDR3 protein: CSAIDSATNEKLFF
CDR3 DNA: TGCAGTGCTATTGACAGTGCAACTAATGAAAAACTGTTTTTT

D gene: .
clone size: .
J gene: TRBJ2-1
V gene: TRBV9
CDR3 protein: CASSGGPRDEQFF
CDR3 DNA: TGTGCCAGCAGCGGAGGGCCTCGCGATGAGCAGTTCTTC

D gene: TRBD1
clone size: .
J gene: TRBJ1-1
V gene: TRBV5-4
CDR3 protein: CASSHGGTVGVTEAFF
CDR3 DNA: TGTGCCAGCAGCCATGGGGGGACAGTGGGGGTCACTGAAGCTTTCTTT

D gene: TRBD1
clone size: .
J gene: TRBJ1-2
V gene: TRBV5-4
CDR3 protein: CASSGKQGQVRSYGYTF
CDR3 DNA: TGTGCCAGCAGCGGAAAACAAGGACAGGTTAGAAGTTATGGCTACACCTTC

D gene: .
clone size: once
J gene: TRBJ1-5
V gene: TRBV24-1
CDR3 protein: CATSDPTGGNQPQHF
CDR3 DNA: TGTGCCACCAGTGACCCGACAGGCGGCAATCAGCCCCAGCATTTT

D gene: .
clone size: .
J gene: TRBJ2-7
V gene: TRBV6-2/TRBV6-3
CDR3 protein: CASSVADSYEQYF
CDR3 DNA: TGTGCCAGCAGTGTGGCCGACTCCTACGAGCAGTACTTC

D gene: TRBD2
clone size: .
J gene: TRBJ2-3
V gene: TRBV5-1
CDR3 protein: CASKGLAGGEDTQYF
CDR3 DNA: TGCGCCAGCAAGGGACTAGCGGGAGGCGAAGATACGCAGTATTTT

D gene: .
clone size: .
J gene: TRBJ1-2
V gene: TRBV28
CDR3 protein: CASSFSGGIYYGYTF
CDR3 DNA: TGTGCCAGCAGTTTTTCCGGGGGGATTTACTATGGCTACACCTTC

D gene: TRBD2
clone size: .
J gene: TRBJ2-1
V gene: TRBV7-9
CDR3 protein: CASSLAAGGPDEQFF
CDR3 DNA: TGTGCCAGCAGCTTAGCAGCGGGGGGGCCAGATGAGCAGTTCTTC

D gene: TRBD1
clone size: .
J gene: TRBJ2-2
V gene: TRBV7-2
CDR3 protein: CASSSQGGVPGELFF
CDR3 DNA: TGTGCCAGCAGCTCACAGGGGGGAGTTCCCGGGGAGCTGTTTTTT

D gene: .
clone size: .
J gene: TRBJ2-2
V gene: TRBV27
CDR3 protein: CASSLTLAAGTNTGELFF
CDR3 DNA: TGTGCCAGCAGTTTAACTCTCGCGGCCGGAACGAACACCGGGGAGCTGTTTTTT

D gene: TRBD1
clone size: .
J gene: TRBJ2-5
V gene: TRBV30
CDR3 protein: CAWGRGQGGETQYF
CDR3 DNA: TGTGCCTGGGGTCGGGGACAGGGTGGAGAGACCCAGTACTTC

D gene: .
clone size: .
J gene: TRBJ1-5
V gene: TRBV11-2
CDR3 protein: CASSLIHGVDQPQHF
CDR3 DNA: TGTGCCAGCAGCTTAATCCACGGGGTGGATCAGCCCCAGCATTTT

D gene: .
clone size: .
J gene: TRBJ2-1
V gene: TRBV7-2
CDR3 protein: CASSIRQDNEQFF
CDR3 DNA: TGTGCCAGCAGCATAAGACAGGACAATGAGCAGTTCTTC

D gene: .
clone size: .
J gene: TRBJ1-1
V gene: TRBV9
CDR3 protein: CASSPGQPNTEAFF
CDR3 DNA: TGTGCCAGCAGCCCCGGACAGCCGAACACTGAAGCTTTCTTT

D gene: .
clone size: .
J gene: TRBJ1-3
V gene: TRBV4-3
CDR3 protein: CASSQQDRGEFGNTIYF
CDR3 DNA: TGCGCCAGCAGCCAACAGGACAGAGGCGAATTTGGAAACACCATATATTTT

D gene: TRBD1
clone size: .
J gene: TRBJ2-4
V gene: TRBV18
CDR3 protein: CASSPDRGKNIQYF
CDR3 DNA: TGTGCCAGCTCTCCCGACAGGGGGAAAAACATTCAGTACTTC

D gene: .
clone size: .
J gene: TRBJ2-1
V gene: TRBV9
CDR3 protein: CASSQWGNSYNEQFF
CDR3 DNA: TGTGCCAGCTCCCAATGGGGGAATTCCTACAATGAGCAGTTCTTC

D gene: .
clone size: .
J gene: TRBJ1-4
V gene: TRBV7-9
CDR3 protein: CASSLRSTNEKLFF
CDR3 DNA: TGTGCCAGCAGCTTGAGATCAACTAATGAAAAACTGTTTTTT

D gene: .
clone size: .
J gene: TRBJ1-4
V gene: TRBV28
CDR3 protein: CASSFHSGDEKLFF
CDR3 DNA: TGTGCCAGCAGTTTCCATTCAGGTGACGAAAAACTGTTTTTT

D gene: .
clone size: .
J gene: TRBJ2-3
V gene: TRBV7-3
CDR3 protein: CASSLTSSGSTDTQYF
CDR3 DNA: TGTGCCAGCAGCTTAACGTCGAGCGGTAGCACAGATACGCAGTATTTT

D gene: .
clone size: .
J gene: TRBJ2-7
V gene: TRBV12-2
CDR3 protein: CASRCWTGQGGQYF
CDR3 DNA: TGTGCAAGTCGCTGTTGGACGGGACAGGGCGGGCAGTACTTC

D gene: .
clone size: .
J gene: TRBJ1-1
V gene: TRBV9
CDR3 protein: CASSPIMNTEAFF
CDR3 DNA: TGTGCCAGCAGCCCGATCATGAACACTGAAGCTTTCTTT

D gene: .
clone size: .
J gene: TRBJ2-2
V gene: TRBV9
CDR3 protein: CASSVVADTGELFF
CDR3 DNA: TGTGCCAGCAGCGTAGTAGCTGACACCGGGGAGCTGTTTTTT

D gene: .
clone size: .
J gene: TRBJ1-2
V gene: TRBV7-9
CDR3 protein: CASSPPTATYGYTF
CDR3 DNA: TGTGCCAGCAGCCCCCCGACAGCTACCTATGGCTACACCTTC

D gene: TRBD1
clone size: .
J gene: TRBJ2-7
V gene: TRBV18
CDR3 protein: CASSSQDRGIEYF
CDR3 DNA: TGTGCCAGCTCATCCCAGGACAGGGGCATTGAGTACTTC

D gene: TRBD2
clone size: .
J gene: TRBJ2-1
V gene: TRBV28
CDR3 protein: CASSLAGEQFF
CDR3 DNA: TGTGCCAGCAGCTTAGCGGGGGAGCAGTTCTTC

D gene: .
clone size: few
J gene: TRBJ2-1
V gene: TRBV20-1
CDR3 protein: CSALYNEQFF
CDR3 DNA: TGCAGTGCTCTCTACAATGAGCAGTTCTTC

D gene: TRBD2
clone size: .
J gene: TRBJ2-7
V gene: TRBV7-3
CDR3 protein: CASSLVPGGEQYF
CDR3 DNA: TGTGCCAGCAGCTTAGTGCCCGGGGGGGAGCAGTACTTC

D gene: .
clone size: .
J gene: TRBJ1-4
V gene: TRBV6-5
CDR3 protein: CASSRDRLSEKLFF
CDR3 DNA: TGTGCCAGCAGCCGAGACCGTCTTTCCGAAAAACTGTTTTTT

D gene: TRBD2
clone size: .
J gene: TRBJ2-5
V gene: TRBV19
CDR3 protein: CASSAGLAGSSQETQYF
CDR3 DNA: TGTGCCAGTAGTGCGGGACTAGCGGGGAGCTCCCAAGAGACCCAGTACTTC

D gene: TRBD2
clone size: .
J gene: TRBJ2-7
V gene: TRBV7-8
CDR3 protein: CASSLVLAGGVIYEQYF
CDR3 DNA: TGTGCCAGCAGCTTAGTTCTAGCGGGAGGAGTAATTTACGAGCAGTACTTC

D gene: .
clone size: .
J gene: TRBJ2-7
V gene: TRBV14
CDR3 protein: CASSQGTEQYF
CDR3 DNA: TGTGCCAGCAGCCAAGGGACCGAGCAGTACTTC

D gene: .
clone size: .
J gene: TRBJ1-2
V gene: TRBV6-5
CDR3 protein: CASSLPGGVAGYTF
CDR3 DNA: TGTGCCAGCAGTTTACCAGGTGGAGTAGCTGGCTACACCTTC

D gene: .
clone size: .
J gene: TRBJ1-6
V gene: TRBV18
CDR3 protein: CASSPGPSGKNSPLHF
CDR3 DNA: TGTGCCAGCTCACCGGGGCCCTCCGGGAAGAATTCACCCCTCCACTTT

D gene: .
clone size: .
J gene: TRBJ1-2
V gene: TRBV24-1
CDR3 protein: CATQDANYGYTF
CDR3 DNA: TGTGCCACCCAGGATGCTAACTATGGCTACACCTTC

D gene: .
clone size: .
J gene: TRBJ2-5
V gene: TRBV30
CDR3 protein: CAWSVLSGTQYF
CDR3 DNA: TGTGCCTGGAGTGTTCTATCTGGGACCCAGTACTTC

D gene: .
clone size: once
J gene: TRBJ2-3
V gene: TRBV6-4
CDR3 protein: CASSDPAGRGTDTQYF
CDR3 DNA: TGTGCCAGCAGTGACCCCGCGGGGAGAGGCACAGATACGCAGTATTTT

D gene: TRBD2
clone size: once
J gene: TRBJ2-5
V gene: TRBV5-6
CDR3 protein: CASSFSTSGRAKTQYF
CDR3 DNA: TGTGCCAGCAGCTTCTCGACTAGCGGGAGGGCAAAGACCCAGTACTTC

D gene: .
clone size: .
J gene: TRBJ2-7
V gene: TRBV7-2
CDR3 protein: CASSSDYSYEQYF
CDR3 DNA: TGTGCCAGCAGCTCAGATTACTCCTACGAGCAGTACTTC

D gene: TRBD1
clone size: .
J gene: TRBJ2-6
V gene: TRBV6-2/TRBV6-3
CDR3 protein: CASSYAGQGSSGANVLTF
CDR3 DNA: TGTGCCAGCAGTTACGCTGGACAGGGGAGCTCTGGGGCCAACGTCCTGACTTTC

D gene: .
clone size: once
J gene: TRBJ1-5
V gene: TRBV30
CDR3 protein: CAWSRKGGRQPQHF
CDR3 DNA: TGTGCCTGGAGCCGGAAGGGGGGGAGGCAGCCCCAGCATTTT

D gene: TRBD2
clone size: .
J gene: TRBJ2-3
V gene: TRBV7-9
CDR3 protein: CASLPRGGPDTQYF
CDR3 DNA: TGTGCCAGCCTACCACGGGGGGGCCCAGATACGCAGTATTTT